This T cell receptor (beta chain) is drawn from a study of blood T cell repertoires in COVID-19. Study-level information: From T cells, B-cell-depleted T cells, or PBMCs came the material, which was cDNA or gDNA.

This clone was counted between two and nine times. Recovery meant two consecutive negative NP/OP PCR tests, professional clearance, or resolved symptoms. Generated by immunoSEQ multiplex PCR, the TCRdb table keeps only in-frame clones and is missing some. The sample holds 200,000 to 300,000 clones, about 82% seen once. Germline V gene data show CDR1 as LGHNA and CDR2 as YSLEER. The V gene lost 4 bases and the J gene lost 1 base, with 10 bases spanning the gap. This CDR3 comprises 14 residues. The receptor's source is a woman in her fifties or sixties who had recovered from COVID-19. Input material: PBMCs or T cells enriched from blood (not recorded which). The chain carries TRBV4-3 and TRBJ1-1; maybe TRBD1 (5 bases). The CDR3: CASSLQVRNTEAFF. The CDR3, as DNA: TGCGCCAGCAGCCTACAGGTAAGGAACACTGAAGCTTTCTTT.